These T cell receptor beta chains were read from a single sample in a study of identical twins. TCRdb re-called the 5' RACE reads with MiXCR, one entry per CDR3 protein. This table holds a few hundred thousand distinct CDR3 sequences, approximately 17% found once. Material for sequencing was naive T cells sorted from blood. The receptors were gathered from a man aged 45-60 years in good health. Both conserved end residues are part of each CDR3. D genes are given only for firm matches. Expanded clones are given a class, and other clones once, few, many or no size at all.

clone_size d_call j_call v_call cdr3_aa cdr3_nt
NA NA TRBJ2-1 TRBV11-2 CASSSLRNHNEQFF TGTGCCAGCAGCTCCTTGAGGAACCACAATGAGCAGTTCTTC
many TRBD1 TRBJ1-1 TRBV12-3/TRBV12-4 CASSHGQGAFF TGTGCCAGCAGTCACGGACAGGGAGCTTTCTTT
few TRBD1 TRBJ1-3 TRBV2 CASSGARGPGNTIYF TGTGCCAGCAGTGGGGCCAGGGGGCCTGGAAACACCATATATTTT
few NA TRBJ2-7 TRBV9 CASSPQFGSSLYEQYF TGTGCCAGCAGCCCCCAGTTTGGTTCTAGCCTTTACGAGCAGTACTTC
many NA TRBJ2-2 TRBV5-1 CASSSPGYTGELFF TGCGCCAGCAGCTCACCGGGGTACACCGGGGAGCTGTTTTTT
few NA TRBJ1-5 TRBV15 CATSRDGNHQPQHF TGTGCCACCAGCAGAGATGGTAACCATCAGCCCCAGCATTTT
NA NA TRBJ1-6 TRBV28 CASRTGNSPLHF TGTGCCAGCAGGACAGGCAATTCACCCCTCCACTTT
NA NA TRBJ2-2 TRBV12-3/TRBV12-4 CASSFSQGYTGELFF TGTGCCAGCAGTTTTAGTCAGGGATACACCGGGGAGCTGTTTTTT
once NA TRBJ2-3 TRBV19 CASTGDFPDTQYF TGTGCCAGCACAGGGGACTTCCCAGATACGCAGTATTTT
few NA TRBJ1-3 TRBV6-4 CASSPDGSGNTIYF TGTGCCAGCAGCCCTGATGGATCCGGAAACACCATATATTTT
NA TRBD2 TRBJ2-1 TRBV20-1 CSARETSGTSSYNEQFF TGCAGTGCTAGAGAGACTAGCGGGACCAGCTCCTACAATGAGCAGTTCTTC
few NA TRBJ1-4 TRBV12-3/TRBV12-4 CASSLGTEKLFF TGTGCCAGCAGTTTAGGGACTGAAAAACTGTTTTTT
many NA TRBJ2-2 TRBV7-9 CASSLGRSNTGELFF TGTGCCAGCAGCTTAGGACGTTCGAACACCGGGGAGCTGTTTTTT
many NA TRBJ1-5 TRBV27 CASSPTVGNQPQHF TGTGCCAGCAGTCCCACAGTGGGCAATCAGCCCCAGCATTTT
many NA TRBJ2-3 TRBV7-9 CASSLFEESGSTDTQYF TGTGCCAGCAGCTTATTCGAGGAGAGCGGAAGCACAGATACGCAGTATTTT
NA NA TRBJ2-2 TRBV4-1 CASSQTDSRGTGELFF TGCGCCAGCAGCCAAACGGACAGTCGGGGGACCGGGGAGCTGTTTTTT
NA NA TRBJ2-3 TRBV20-1 CSAQGTGSTDTQYF TGCAGTGCGCAAGGGACGGGCAGCACAGATACGCAGTATTTT
NA NA TRBJ2-6 TRBV6-1 CASCRDSGANVLTF TGTGCCAGCTGCAGGGACTCTGGGGCCAACGTCCTGACTTTC
many NA TRBJ2-7 TRBV20-1 CSAKRTGFTSYEQYF TGCAGTGCAAAACGCACAGGGTTTACCTCCTACGAGCAGTACTTC
many NA TRBJ2-3 TRBV12-3/TRBV12-4 CASSLSDRPDTQYF TGTGCCAGCAGTTTGTCTGACAGGCCAGATACGCAGTATTTT
many TRBD2 TRBJ2-1 TRBV9 CASGGTRVNEQFF TGTGCCAGCGGGGGGACTAGGGTCAATGAGCAGTTCTTC
few NA TRBJ2-5 TRBV21-1 CASLLLADRKQETQYF TGTGCCAGCCTCCTATTAGCGGACAGGAAGCAAGAGACCCAGTACTTC
NA NA TRBJ2-7 TRBV4-2 CASSQVGSGEQYF TGTGCCAGCAGCCAAGTCGGGAGCGGCGAGCAGTACTTC
NA TRBD1 TRBJ2-1 TRBV7-9 CASSHDRVEQFF TGTGCCAGCAGCCACGACAGGGTTGAGCAGTTCTTC
few TRBD2 TRBJ2-3 TRBV15 CATRTTSGSGTQYF TGTGCCACCAGGACGACTAGCGGGAGTGGCACGCAGTATTTT
many TRBD2 TRBJ2-1 TRBV12-3/TRBV12-4 CASSPFSGASYNEQFF TGTGCCAGCAGTCCCTTTAGCGGGGCCTCCTACAATGAGCAGTTCTTC
many NA TRBJ1-1 TRBV20-1 CSAKPAVGTEAFF TGCAGTGCTAAACCGGCCGTGGGCACTGAAGCTTTCTTT
NA NA TRBJ2-1 TRBV7-9 CASSLAITGSYNEQFF TGTGCCAGCAGCTTAGCAATAACGGGCTCCTACAATGAGCAGTTCTTC
NA NA TRBJ1-6 TRBV6-1 CASSPDVLGSYNSPLHF TGTGCCAGCAGCCCTGACGTCCTGGGGTCCTATAATTCACCCCTCCACTTT
NA NA TRBJ2-1 TRBV12-3/TRBV12-4 CASSVSTFPYNEQFF TGTGCCAGCAGTGTGTCGACTTTCCCCTACAATGAGCAGTTCTTC
NA TRBD1 TRBJ1-5 TRBV4-2 CASSQAQGANQPQHF TGTGCCAGCAGCCAGGCACAGGGGGCCAATCAGCCCCAGCATTTT
few NA TRBJ1-2 TRBV20-1 CSARGTQGIGLNYGYTF TGCAGTGCTAGAGGAACTCAGGGGATAGGCCTTAACTATGGCTACACCTTC
many TRBD2 TRBJ2-3 TRBV20-1 CSASGRAPDTQYF TGCAGTGCTAGCGGGAGGGCTCCAGATACGCAGTATTTT
many NA TRBJ2-1 TRBV11-1 CASSDQPGAVGYNEQFF TGTGCCAGCAGCGACCAACCAGGGGCGGTGGGGTACAATGAGCAGTTCTTC
NA TRBD2 TRBJ2-7 TRBV29-1 CSVEGTSPSYEQYF TGCAGCGTTGAGGGGACTAGCCCCTCCTACGAGCAGTACTTC
few NA TRBJ1-5 TRBV12-3/TRBV12-4 CASSYSQSQPQHF TGTGCCAGCAGTTACAGCCAGAGTCAGCCCCAGCATTTT
NA NA TRBJ1-1 TRBV7-9 CASSLKGERNTEAFF TGTGCCAGCAGCTTAAAGGGGGAGAGGAACACTGAAGCTTTCTTT
NA TRBD2 TRBJ2-2 TRBV5-1 CASSLPREGTGELFF TGCGCCAGCAGCTTGCCCCGGGAGGGAACCGGGGAGCTGTTTTTT
NA NA TRBJ2-7 TRBV5-5 CASSLSAPYEQYF TGTGCCAGCAGCTTGTCCGCACCATACGAGCAGTACTTC
NA TRBD1 TRBJ2-1 TRBV27 CASSYGQGSGNEQFF TGTGCCAGCAGTTACGGACAGGGGAGTGGCAATGAGCAGTTCTTC